This is a list of T cell receptor beta chains from one sample in a study of Graves' ophthalmopathy and Graves' hyperthyroidism. TCRdb reanalysed the multiplex PCR reads using MiXCR and keeps one entry per CDR3 protein. This table has around 670,000 distinct CDR3 sequences, around 40% appearing once. The sample comprised peripheral blood. Source of these receptors: an adult man with Graves' ophthalmopathy. Both conserved end residues are part of each CDR3. A D gene is named only where the DNA matches it firmly. A clone size is listed for some rows: how often the clone was seen (once, few, many), or a class if it is expanded.

NA	NA	TRBV28	TRBJ1-3	CASSPRGRTYTIYF	TGTGCCAGCAGTCCCCGGGGGAGGACTTACACCATATATTTT
NA	TRBD1	TRBV10-2	TRBJ2-6	CASSESRDRASGANVLTF	TGCGCCAGCAGTGAGTCCCGGGACAGGGCGTCTGGGGCCAACGTCCTGACTTTC
many	NA	TRBV7-2	TRBJ2-7	CASSLGGSHEQYF	TGTGCCAGCAGCTTAGGGGGGTCCCACGAGCAGTACTTC
NA	TRBD1	TRBV10-2	TRBJ1-5	CASSERRGQANQPQHF	TGCGCCAGCAGTGAGAGGAGGGGACAGGCCAATCAGCCCCAGCATTTT
NA	NA	TRBV25-1	TRBJ2-7	CASSGGGGGYEQHF	TGTGCCAGCAGTGGGGGAGGGGGCGGCTACGAGCAGCACTTC
NA	TRBD1	TRBV15	TRBJ1-1	CATSRDVDRKNTEAFF	TGTGCCACCAGCAGAGACGTGGACAGGAAGAACACTGAAGCTTTCTTT
NA	TRBD1	TRBV9	TRBJ1-2	CASSEQPGQGRSNYGYTF	TGTGCCAGCAGCGAACAACCAGGACAGGGGAGGTCTAACTATGGCTACACCTTC
many	TRBD2	TRBV7-2	TRBJ2-5	CASSLSLAAPETQYF	TGTGCCAGCAGCTTAAGCCTAGCGGCCCCCGAGACCCAGTACTTC
once	NA	TRBV25-1	TRBJ1-2	CASSTLGGYGYTF	TGTGCCAGCAGTACCCTGGGTGGCTATGGCTACACCTTC
NA	NA	TRBV20-1	TRBJ1-2	CSASTSGRNYGYTF	TGCAGTGCTAGTACGTCGGGGCGGAACTATGGCTACACCTTC
few	TRBD1	TRBV7-9	TRBJ1-2	CASSFIRDRSNYGYTF	TGTGCCAGCAGCTTCATAAGGGACAGGTCTAACTATGGCTACACCTTC
few	NA	TRBV7-9	TRBJ2-5	CASSLPPGRGGFGETQYF	TGTGCCAGCAGCTTGCCGCCGGGCAGGGGAGGATTTGGAGAGACCCAGTACTTC
NA	TRBD1	TRBV11-2	TRBJ2-5	CASNRQGAIGETQYF	TGTGCCAGCAACAGACAGGGGGCAATAGGGGAGACCCAGTACTTC
many	TRBD1	TRBV29-1	TRBJ2-5	CSVVTGVGETQYF	TGCAGCGTCGTGACAGGGGTGGGGGAGACCCAGTACTTC
NA	NA	TRBV7-2	TRBJ2-5	CASSLGRGQAQETQYF	TGTGCCAGCAGCTTAGGCCGGGGGCAGGCGCAAGAGACCCAGTACTTC
NA	NA	TRBV6-5	TRBJ2-5	CAAGGYQETQYF	TGTGCCGCTGGGGGGTACCAAGAGACCCAGTACTTC
few	TRBD1	TRBV20-1	TRBJ2-5	CSPKQQGVMETQYF	TGCAGTCCAAAACAGCAGGGGGTTATGGAGACCCAGTACTTC
once	NA	TRBV7-2	TRBJ1-5	CASSPGFGEPRHF	TGTGCCAGCAGTCCAGGCTTCGGGGAGCCCCGGCATTTT
once	NA	TRBV11-1	TRBJ1-1	CASSLNRASSEAFF	TGTGCCAGCAGCTTAAACAGGGCTAGCTCTGAAGCTTTCTTT
few	NA	TRBV14	TRBJ1-2	CASSRYQTYGYTF	TGTGCCAGCAGCCGATATCAAACCTATGGCTACACCTTC
NA	NA	TRBV20-1	TRBJ1-5	CSARGFVDYRRNSNQPQHF	TGCAGTGCTAGAGGGTTCGTTGACTACAGACGTAATAGCAATCAGCCCCAGCATTTT
many	NA	TRBV11-2	TRBJ2-5	CASSLDPGAETQYF	TGTGCCAGCAGCTTGGACCCGGGGGCAGAGACCCAGTACTTC
NA	NA	TRBV11-2	TRBJ1-2	CASSLVRGLIYGYTF	TGTGCCAGCAGCTTAGTTAGGGGTTTGATCTATGGCTACACCTTC
many	NA	TRBV6-6	TRBJ1-2	CASTENYGYTF	TGTGCCAGCACCGAAAACTATGGCTACACCTTC
NA	TRBD2	TRBV2	TRBJ2-5	CASSSRRRGAGGETQYF	TGTGCCAGCAGTTCGAGGCGACGCGGAGCGGGGGGAGAGACCCAGTACTTC
few	NA	TRBV4-1	TRBJ2-2	CASRFSLLNTGELFF	TGCGCCAGCAGGTTCAGTCTACTAAACACCGGGGAGCTGTTTTTT
many	NA	TRBV20-1	TRBJ1-1	CSAREGAENTEAFF	TGCAGTGCCAGGGAAGGGGCGGAGAACACTGAAGCTTTCTTT
NA	TRBD2	TRBV7-2	TRBJ2-3	CASSSIAAGGYTDTQYF	TGTGCCAGCAGCTCTATCGCAGCGGGGGGTTACACAGATACGCAGTATTTT
many	TRBD1	TRBV11-2	TRBJ2-7	CASSRDRAYYEQYF	TGTGCCAGCAGCCGTGACAGGGCATACTACGAGCAGTACTTC
few	TRBD1	TRBV7-9	TRBJ1-5	CASTLEGAGNQPQHF	TGTGCCAGCACTTTGGAGGGGGCCGGCAATCAGCCCCAGCATTTT
few	NA	TRBV6-1	TRBJ1-2	CASSPPLWGDYGYTF	TGTGCCAGCAGTCCGCCCCTATGGGGAGACTATGGCTACACCTTC
NA	TRBD1	TRBV10-3	TRBJ1-6	CASSSWGQTNSPLHF	TGTGCCAGCAGTTCGTGGGGACAGACGAATTCACCCCTCCACTTT
NA	TRBD1	TRBV4-2	TRBJ1-1	CASSSGTGGFEAFF	TGTGCCAGCAGCTCCGGGACAGGGGGCTTTGAAGCTTTCTTT
few	TRBD1	TRBV11-3	TRBJ1-6	CASSTRQGNSPLHF	TGTGCCAGCAGCACCCGACAGGGTAATTCACCCCTCCACTTT
many	NA	TRBV29-1	TRBJ1-3	CSAEEPRGRVRNTIYF	TGCAGCGCTGAGGAGCCGAGAGGGAGGGTTAGAAACACCATATATTTT
NA	NA	TRBV7-9	TRBJ1-1	CASSTDGGTPKAFF	TGTGCCAGCAGCACAGATGGGGGGACACCTAAAGCTTTCTTT
once	NA	TRBV2	TRBJ2-3	CASGTSNTQYF	TGTGCCAGCGGGACATCAAATACGCAGTATTTT
few	TRBD1	TRBV6-5	TRBJ2-5	CASRPTGGGLETQYF	TGTGCCAGCAGACCAACAGGGGGCGGATTAGAGACCCAGTACTTC
NA	TRBD1	TRBV9	TRBJ2-7	CASSSPTGDFDEQYF	TGCGCCAGCAGCAGCCCGACAGGGGATTTCGACGAGCAGTACTTC
NA	NA	TRBV7-2	TRBJ1-2	CASSSAGVFGYTF	TGTGCCAGCAGTTCCGCAGGGGTATTCGGCTACACCTTC
NA	NA	TRBV10-3	TRBJ2-1	CASSTSALGTRNEQFF	TGTGCCAGTAGTACATCTGCGTTGGGAACGAGGAATGAGCAGTTCTTC
NA	TRBD2	TRBV7-9	TRBJ2-7	CASSLRASGRKAYEQYF	TGTGCCAGCAGCTTAAGGGCTAGCGGGAGGAAGGCCTACGAGCAGTACTTC
many	TRBD1	TRBV7-2	TRBJ2-7	CASSEGQGAAYEQYF	TGTGCCAGCAGCGAAGGACAGGGGGCGGCCTACGAGCAGTACTTC
NA	TRBD1	TRBV7-9	TRBJ1-2	CASSQEQGAFEYGYTF	TGCGCCAGCAGCCAAGAGCAGGGGGCATTTGAGTATGGCTACACCTTC
NA	TRBD1	TRBV24-1	TRBJ2-6	CATSDPGTGVPGANVLTF	TGTGCCACCAGTGACCCAGGGACAGGGGTGCCTGGGGCCAACGTCCTGACTTTC
many	NA	TRBV7-2	TRBJ2-7	CASSSRIAIGEQYF	TGTGCCAGCAGCTCCCGGATTGCTATCGGCGAGCAGTACTTC
few	NA	TRBV20-1	TRBJ1-2	CSARPLGKAADYGYTF	TGCAGTGCTAGACCTCTTGGTAAAGCGGCCGACTATGGCTACACCTTC
many	TRBD1	TRBV7-3	TRBJ1-2	CASSLIPGQSYGYTF	TGTGCCAGCAGCTTAATCCCGGGACAGAGCTATGGCTACACCTTC
NA	NA	TRBV25-1	TRBJ2-1	CASSGWGGIHNEQFF	TGTGCCAGCAGTGGGTGGGGCGGGATTCACAATGAGCAGTTCTTC
NA	NA	TRBV29-1	TRBJ2-5	CSVPRTVGQETQYF	TGCAGCGTCCCGCGCACAGTCGGCCAAGAGACCCAGTACTTC
NA	TRBD2	TRBV15	TRBJ2-7	CASSQDRSSGGTYEQYF	TGTGCCAGCAGCCAAGATCGGTCTAGCGGGGGAACCTACGAGCAGTACTTC
NA	NA	TRBV9	TRBJ2-7	CASSVAGNYEQYF	TGTGCCAGCAGCGTAGCAGGGAACTACGAGCAGTACTTC
many	NA	TRBV15	TRBJ1-3	CATSKGGLVRSGNTIYF	TGTGCCACCAGCAAAGGGGGATTGGTCCGCTCTGGAAACACCATATATTTT
NA	NA	TRBV15	TRBJ1-1	CATSSTRANTEAFF	TGTGCCACCAGCAGCACCAGGGCAAACACTGAAGCTTTCTTT
few	NA	TRBV5-1	TRBJ2-6	CASSLLGDTGANVLTF	TGCGCCAGCAGCTTGTTAGGAGATACTGGGGCCAACGTCCTGACTTTC
many	NA	TRBV2	TRBJ2-7	CASWRDSTGEQYF	TGTGCCAGCTGGAGGGACAGCACGGGCGAGCAGTACTTC
NA	TRBD1	TRBV19	TRBJ1-1	CASSIDRDQTFF	TGTGCCAGTAGTATTGACAGGGATCAAACTTTCTTT
NA	TRBD1	TRBV6-5	TRBJ2-2	CASSYPRDRGNTGELFF	TGTGCCAGCAGTTACCCGAGGGACAGGGGCAACACCGGGGAGCTGTTTTTT
few	TRBD1	TRBV20-1	TRBJ2-7	CSASTGASGEQYF	TGCAGTGCTAGCACAGGGGCAAGCGGCGAGCAGTACTTC